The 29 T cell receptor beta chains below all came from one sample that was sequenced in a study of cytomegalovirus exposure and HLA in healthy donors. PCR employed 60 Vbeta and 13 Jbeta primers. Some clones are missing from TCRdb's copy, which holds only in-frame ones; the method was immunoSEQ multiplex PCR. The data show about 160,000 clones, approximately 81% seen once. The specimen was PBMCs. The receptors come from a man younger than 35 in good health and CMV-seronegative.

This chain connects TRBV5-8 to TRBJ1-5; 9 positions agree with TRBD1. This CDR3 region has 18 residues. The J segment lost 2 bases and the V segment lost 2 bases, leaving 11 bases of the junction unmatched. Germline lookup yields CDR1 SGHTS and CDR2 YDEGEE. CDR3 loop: CASSLRTGDIFGNQPQHF. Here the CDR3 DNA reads TGTGCCAGCAGCTTAAGGACAGGGGATATATTCGGCAATCAGCCCCAGCATTTT.

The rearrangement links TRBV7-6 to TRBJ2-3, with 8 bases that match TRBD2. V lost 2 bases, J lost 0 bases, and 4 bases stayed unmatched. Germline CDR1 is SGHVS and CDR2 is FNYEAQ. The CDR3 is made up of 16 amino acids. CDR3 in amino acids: CASSLSSGGSTDTQYF. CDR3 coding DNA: TGTGCCAGCAGCTTATCGAGCGGGGGTAGCACAGATACGCAGTATTTT.

CDR3 sequence reads: CASSFGTATNQPQHF. The DNA of the CDR3 is TGTGCCAGCAGTTTTGGGACAGCTACCAATCAGCCCCAGCATTTT. This rearrangement joins TRBV28 to TRBJ1-5, with 7 bases fitting TRBD1. Unmatched junction bases numbered 5, after V lost 3 bases and J lost 3 bases. The CDR3 extends over 15 amino acids. CDR1 MDHEN and CDR2 SYDVKM come from the germline V gene.

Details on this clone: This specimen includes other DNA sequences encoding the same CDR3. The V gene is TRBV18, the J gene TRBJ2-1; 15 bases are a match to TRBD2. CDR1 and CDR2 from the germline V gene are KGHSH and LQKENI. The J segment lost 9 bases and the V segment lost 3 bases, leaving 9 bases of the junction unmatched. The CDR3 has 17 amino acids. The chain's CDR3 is CASSPPGLAGGKGEQFF. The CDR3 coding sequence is TGTGCCAGCTCACCGCCGGGACTAGCGGGAGGTAAAGGTGAGCAGTTCTTC. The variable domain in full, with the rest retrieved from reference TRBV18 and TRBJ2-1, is NAGVMQNPRHLVRRRGQEARLRCSPMKGHSHVYWYRQLPEEGLKFMVYLQKENIIDESGMPKERFSAEFPKEGPSILRIQQVVRGDSAAYFCASSPPGLAGGKGEQFFGPGTRLTVL.

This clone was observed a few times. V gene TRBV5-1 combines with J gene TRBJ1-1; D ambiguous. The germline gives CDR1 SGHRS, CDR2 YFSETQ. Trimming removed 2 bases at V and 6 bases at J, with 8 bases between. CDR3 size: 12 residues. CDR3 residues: CASSFRGSEAFF. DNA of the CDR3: TGCGCCAGCAGCTTCCGTGGCTCTGAAGCTTTCTTT.

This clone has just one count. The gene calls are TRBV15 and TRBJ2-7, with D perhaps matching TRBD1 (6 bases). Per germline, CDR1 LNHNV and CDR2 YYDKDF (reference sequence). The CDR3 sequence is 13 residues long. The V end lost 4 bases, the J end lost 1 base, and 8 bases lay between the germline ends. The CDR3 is CATSTTGSYEQYF. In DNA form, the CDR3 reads TGTGCCACCAGCACAACAGGGTCCTACGAGCAGTACTTC.

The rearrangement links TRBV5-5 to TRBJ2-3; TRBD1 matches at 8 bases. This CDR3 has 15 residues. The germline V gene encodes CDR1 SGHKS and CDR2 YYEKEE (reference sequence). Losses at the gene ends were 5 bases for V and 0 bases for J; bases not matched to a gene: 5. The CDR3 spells CASSSGGGSTDTQYF. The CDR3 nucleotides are TGTGCCAGCAGTTCAGGGGGCGGGAGCACAGATACGCAGTATTTT.

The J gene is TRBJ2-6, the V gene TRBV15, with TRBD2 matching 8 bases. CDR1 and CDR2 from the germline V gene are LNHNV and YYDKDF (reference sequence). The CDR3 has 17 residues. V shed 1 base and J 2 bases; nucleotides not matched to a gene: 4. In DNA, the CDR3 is TGTGCCACCAGCAGAGTCCGGGGGGGACCTGGGGCCAACGTCCTGACTTTC. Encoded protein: CATSRVRGGPGANVLTF.

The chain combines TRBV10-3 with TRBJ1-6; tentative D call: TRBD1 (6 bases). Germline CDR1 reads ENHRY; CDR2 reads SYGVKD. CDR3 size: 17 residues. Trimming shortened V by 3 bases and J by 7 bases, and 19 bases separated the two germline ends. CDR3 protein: CAISEGGAGSGNSPLHF. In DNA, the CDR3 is TGTGCCATCAGTGAAGGGGGGGCAGGGTCTGGGAATTCACCCCTCCACTTT.

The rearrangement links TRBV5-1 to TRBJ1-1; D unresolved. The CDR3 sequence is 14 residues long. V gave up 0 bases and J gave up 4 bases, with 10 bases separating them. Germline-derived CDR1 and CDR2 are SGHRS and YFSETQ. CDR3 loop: CASSLATAGTEAFF. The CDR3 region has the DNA TGCGCCAGCAGCTTGGCCACGGCAGGCACTGAAGCTTTCTTT.

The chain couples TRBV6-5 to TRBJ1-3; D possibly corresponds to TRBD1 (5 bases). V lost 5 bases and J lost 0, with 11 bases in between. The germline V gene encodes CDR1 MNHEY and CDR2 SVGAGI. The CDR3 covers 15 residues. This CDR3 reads CASSRQGNSGNTIYF. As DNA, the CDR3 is TGTGCCAGCAGTCGGCAGGGAAACTCTGGAAACACCATATATTTT.

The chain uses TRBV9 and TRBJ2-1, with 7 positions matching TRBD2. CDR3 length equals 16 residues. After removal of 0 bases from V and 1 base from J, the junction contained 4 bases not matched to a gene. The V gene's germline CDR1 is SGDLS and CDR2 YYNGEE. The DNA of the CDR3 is TGTGCCAGCAGCGTAGAAGGAGCGGGGTCCTACAATGAGCAGTTCTTC. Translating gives CASSVEGAGSYNEQFF.

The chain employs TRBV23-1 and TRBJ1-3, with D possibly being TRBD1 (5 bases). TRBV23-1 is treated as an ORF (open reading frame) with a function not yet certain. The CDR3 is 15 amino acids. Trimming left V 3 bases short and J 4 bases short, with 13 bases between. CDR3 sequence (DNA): TGCGCCAGCAGTCAGCTCCCAGGGCCCGGAAACACCATATATTTT. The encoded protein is CASSQLPGPGNTIYF.

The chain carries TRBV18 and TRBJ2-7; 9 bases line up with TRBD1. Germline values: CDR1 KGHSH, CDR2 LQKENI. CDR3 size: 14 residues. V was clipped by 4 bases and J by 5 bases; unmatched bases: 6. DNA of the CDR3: TGTGCCAGCTCACGAGGACAGGGGCTTGACGAGCAGTACTTC. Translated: CASSRGQGLDEQYF.

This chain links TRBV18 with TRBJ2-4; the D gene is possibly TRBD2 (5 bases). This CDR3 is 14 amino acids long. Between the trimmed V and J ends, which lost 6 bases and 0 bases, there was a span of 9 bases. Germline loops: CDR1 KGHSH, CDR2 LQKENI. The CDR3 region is CASSSGLAKNIQYF. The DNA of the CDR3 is TGTGCCAGCTCCTCGGGATTAGCCAAAAACATTCAGTACTTC.

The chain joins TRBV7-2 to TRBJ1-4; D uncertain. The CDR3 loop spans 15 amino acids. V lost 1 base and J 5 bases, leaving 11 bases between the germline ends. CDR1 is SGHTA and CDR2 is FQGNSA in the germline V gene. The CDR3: CASSLDGSWNEKLFF. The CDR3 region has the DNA TGTGCCAGCAGCTTAGACGGTTCGTGGAATGAAAAACTGTTTTTT.

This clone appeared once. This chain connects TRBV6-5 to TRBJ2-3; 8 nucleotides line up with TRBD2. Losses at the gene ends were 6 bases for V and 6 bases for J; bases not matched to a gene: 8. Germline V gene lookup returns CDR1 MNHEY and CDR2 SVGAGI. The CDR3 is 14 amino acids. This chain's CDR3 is CASRSGRPGDTQYF. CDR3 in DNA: TGTGCCAGCAGGAGCGGGAGACCGGGGGATACGCAGTATTTT.

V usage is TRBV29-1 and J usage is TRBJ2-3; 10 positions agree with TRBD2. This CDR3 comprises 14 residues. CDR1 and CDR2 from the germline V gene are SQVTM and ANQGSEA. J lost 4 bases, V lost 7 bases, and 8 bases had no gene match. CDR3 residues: CSERGGLGSDTQYF. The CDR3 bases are TGCAGCGAGCGGGGGGGTCTGGGATCAGATACGCAGTATTTT.

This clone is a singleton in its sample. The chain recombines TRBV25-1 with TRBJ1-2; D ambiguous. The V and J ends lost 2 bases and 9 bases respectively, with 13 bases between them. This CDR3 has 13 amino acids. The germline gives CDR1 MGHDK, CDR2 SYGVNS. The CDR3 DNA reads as TGTGCCAGCAGTGAAGGCGGGGTTGGAAGCTACACCTTC. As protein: CASSEGGVGSYTF.

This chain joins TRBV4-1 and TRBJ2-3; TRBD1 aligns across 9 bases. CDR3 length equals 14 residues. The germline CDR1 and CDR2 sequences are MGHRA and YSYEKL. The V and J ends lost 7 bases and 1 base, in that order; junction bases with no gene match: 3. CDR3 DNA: TGCGCCAGCACCCGACAGGGGGGCACAGATACGCAGTATTTT. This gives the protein CASTRQGGTDTQYF.

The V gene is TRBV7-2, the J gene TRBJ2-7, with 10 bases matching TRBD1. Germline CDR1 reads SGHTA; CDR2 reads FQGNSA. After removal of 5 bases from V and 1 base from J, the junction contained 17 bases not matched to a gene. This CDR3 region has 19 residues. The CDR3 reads CASSLFRDRGRGGSYEQYF. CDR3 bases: TGTGCCAGCAGCCTTTTCCGGGACAGGGGACGAGGAGGGTCCTACGAGCAGTACTTC.

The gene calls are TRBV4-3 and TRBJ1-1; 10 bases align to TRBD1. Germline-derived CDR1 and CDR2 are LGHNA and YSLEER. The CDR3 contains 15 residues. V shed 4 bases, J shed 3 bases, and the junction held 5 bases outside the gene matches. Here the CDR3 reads CASSPDRGLDTEAFF. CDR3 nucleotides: TGCGCCAGCAGCCCAGACAGGGGGCTGGACACTGAAGCTTTCTTT.

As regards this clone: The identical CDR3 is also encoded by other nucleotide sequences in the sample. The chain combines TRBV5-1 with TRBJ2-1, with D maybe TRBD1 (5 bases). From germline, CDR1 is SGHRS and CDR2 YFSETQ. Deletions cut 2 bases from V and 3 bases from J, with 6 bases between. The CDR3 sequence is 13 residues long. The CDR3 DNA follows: TGCGCCAGCAGCTTAAGGGGCTACAATGAGCAGTTCTTC. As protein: CASSLRGYNEQFF.

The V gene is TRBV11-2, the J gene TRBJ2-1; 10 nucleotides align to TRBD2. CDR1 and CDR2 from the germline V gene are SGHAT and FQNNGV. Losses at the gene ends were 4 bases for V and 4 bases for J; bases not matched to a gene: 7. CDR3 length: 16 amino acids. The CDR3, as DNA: TGTGCCAGCAGCTCCCCAGGGACTAGCGTGTACAATGAGCAGTTCTTC. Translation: CASSSPGTSVYNEQFF.

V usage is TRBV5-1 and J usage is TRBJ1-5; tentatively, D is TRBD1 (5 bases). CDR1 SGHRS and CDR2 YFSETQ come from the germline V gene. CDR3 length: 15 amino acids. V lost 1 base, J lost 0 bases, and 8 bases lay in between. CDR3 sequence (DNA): TGCGCCAGCAGCTTGTCGGGGGTTAGCAATCAGCCCCAGCATTTT. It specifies CASSLSGVSNQPQHF. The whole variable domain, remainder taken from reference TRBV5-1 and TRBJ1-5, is KAGVTQTPRYLIKTRGQQVTLSCSPISGHRSVSWYQQTPGQGLQFLFEYFSETQRNKGNFPGRFSGRQFSNSRSEMNVSTLELGDSALYLCASSLSGVSNQPQHFGDGTRLSIL.

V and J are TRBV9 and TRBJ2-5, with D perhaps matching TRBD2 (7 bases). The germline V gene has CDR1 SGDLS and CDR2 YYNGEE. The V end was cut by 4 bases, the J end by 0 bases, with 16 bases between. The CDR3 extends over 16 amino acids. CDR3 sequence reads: CASSPEGGRYQETQYF. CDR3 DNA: TGTGCCAGCAGCCCGGAGGGGGGGAGGTACCAAGAGACCCAGTACTTC.

The CDR3 region has the DNA TGTGCCAGCAGCCCGCTCGGTGAGGGCAATCAGCCCCAGCATTTT. Its protein product is CASSPLGEGNQPQHF. The chain combines TRBV7-9 with TRBJ1-5; no definite D call. Germline CDR1 and CDR2: SEHNR and FQNEAQ (reference sequence). Trimming took 5 bases from V and 2 from J, leaving 13 bases between them. CDR3 length: 15 amino acids. Together with reference TRBV7-9 and TRBJ1-5, the CDR3 gives the full variable domain: DTGVSQNPRHKITKRGQNVTFRCDPISEHNRLYWYRQTLGQGPEFLTYFQNEAQLEKSRLLSDRFSAERPKGSFSTLEIQRTEQGDSAMYLCASSPLGEGNQPQHFGDGTRLSIL.

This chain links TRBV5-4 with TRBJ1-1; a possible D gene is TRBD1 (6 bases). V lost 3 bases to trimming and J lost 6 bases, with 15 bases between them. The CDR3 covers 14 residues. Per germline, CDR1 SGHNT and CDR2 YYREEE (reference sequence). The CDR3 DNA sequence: TGTGCCAGCAGCTACTTAGCGGGGGGGCCTGAAGCTTTCTTT. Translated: CASSYLAGGPEAFF.

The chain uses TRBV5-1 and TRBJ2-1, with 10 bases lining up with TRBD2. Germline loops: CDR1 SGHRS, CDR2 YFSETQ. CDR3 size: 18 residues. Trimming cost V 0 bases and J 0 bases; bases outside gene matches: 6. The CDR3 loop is CASSLASGGKSSYNEQFF. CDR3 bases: TGCGCCAGCAGCTTGGCTAGCGGGGGAAAGAGCTCCTACAATGAGCAGTTCTTC.